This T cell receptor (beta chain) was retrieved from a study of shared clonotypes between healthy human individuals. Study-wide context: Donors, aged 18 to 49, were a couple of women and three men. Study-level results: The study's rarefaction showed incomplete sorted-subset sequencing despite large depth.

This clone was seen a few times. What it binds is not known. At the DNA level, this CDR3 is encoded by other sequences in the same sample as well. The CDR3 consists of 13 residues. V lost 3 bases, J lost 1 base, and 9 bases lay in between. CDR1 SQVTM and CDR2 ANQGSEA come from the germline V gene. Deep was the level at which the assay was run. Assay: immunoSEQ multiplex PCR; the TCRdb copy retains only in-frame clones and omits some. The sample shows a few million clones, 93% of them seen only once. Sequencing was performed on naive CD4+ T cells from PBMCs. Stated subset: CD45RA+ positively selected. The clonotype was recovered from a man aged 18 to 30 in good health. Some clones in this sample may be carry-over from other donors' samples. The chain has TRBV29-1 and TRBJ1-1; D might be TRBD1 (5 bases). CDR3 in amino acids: CSVEGDRNTEAFF. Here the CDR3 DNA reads TGCAGCGTTGAGGGAGACAGGAACACTGAAGCTTTCTTT.